This entry lists 7 T cell receptor beta chains sequenced from one sample in a study of radiotherapy plus CTLA-4 blockade in lung cancer. Here immunoSEQ multiplex PCR was the method, and the copy in TCRdb shows in-frame clones only, minus some. The sample lists around 80,000 clones, more than 60% occurring once. Sequences were derived from peripheral blood, sampled from a patient treated with radiotherapy plus ipilimumab. Receptor source: a human donor with non-small cell lung cancer whose response to radiotherapy plus ipilimumab could not be evaluated. Some clones in this sample may be carry-over from other donors' samples.

The chain recombines TRBV5-1 with TRBJ2-3, with 7 bases fitting TRBD2. The germline V gene has CDR1 SGHRS and CDR2 YFSETQ. Trimming removed 1 base from V and 4 bases from J; junction bases left unmatched: 3. The CDR3 is 14 amino acids. The CDR3 nucleotides read TGCGCCAGCAGCTTGTCGCTAGCGGCAGATACGCAGTATTTT. Translated: CASSLSLAADTQYF.

The chain links TRBV21-1 to TRBJ2-5; the D segment call TRBD2 is taken from the table without a DNA check. TRBV21-1 is termed a pseudogene. The CDR3 sequence is 15 residues long. CDR3 in amino acids: CASSKAGWGGETQYF. For the CDR3, the DNA is TGTGCCAGCAGCAAAGCGGGATGGGGGGGGGAGACCCAGTACTTC.

The chain links TRBV7-9 to TRBJ1-2, with D tentatively TRBD1 (6 bases). V was cut by 2 bases and J by 3 bases, with 10 bases left in between. Germline V lookup: CDR1 SEHNR, CDR2 FQNEAQ (reference sequence). The CDR3 contains 14 residues. Here the CDR3 DNA reads TGTGCCAGCAGCTTACAGGGGTCGTACTATGGCTACACCTTC. Its translation is CASSLQGSYYGYTF.

The J gene is TRBJ2-3, the V gene TRBV9; 14 bases are shared with TRBD2. The CDR3 runs 15 residues. CDR1 is SGDLS and CDR2 is YYNGEE in the germline V gene. V dropped 6 bases and J dropped 5; count of bases not matched to a gene: 5. CDR3 in amino acids: CASTRLAGGLDTQYF. Here the CDR3 DNA reads TGTGCCAGCACCCGACTAGCGGGGGGGTTAGATACGCAGTATTTT.

The chain is built from TRBV19 and TRBJ1-1; unclear D gene. The CDR3 is made up of 11 amino acids. Germline V gene sequence: CDR1 LNHDA, CDR2 SQIVND (reference sequence). V was trimmed by 8 bases and J by 11 bases, leaving 15 bases between them. The CDR3 reads CASDAGYVAFF. As DNA, the CDR3 is TGTGCCAGTGATGCCGGGTACGTCGCTTTCTTT.

Here the CDR3 reads CASSPYSGGAKGYTF. The CDR3, as DNA: TGTGCCAGCAGCCCCTACTCGGGGGGCGCAAAGGGCTACACCTTC. The V and J genes are TRBV7-2 and TRBJ1-2, with TRBD1 as a possible D gene (6 bases). Germline values: CDR1 SGHTA, CDR2 FQGNSA. V dropped 5 bases and J dropped 8 bases, with 21 bases sitting between them. The CDR3 totals 15 residues.

This chain connects TRBV6-4 to TRBJ1-6, with 7 bases fitting TRBD1. This CDR3 comprises 16 residues. Germline V gene data show CDR1 as MRHNA and CDR2 as SNTAGT. Trimming took 9 bases from V and 7 from J; bases not matched to a gene: 15. The DNA for the CDR3 is TGTGCCAGTTGGACTTCTACGGGACAGAGCAATTCACCCCTCCACTTT. Protein sequence: CASWTSTGQSNSPLHF.